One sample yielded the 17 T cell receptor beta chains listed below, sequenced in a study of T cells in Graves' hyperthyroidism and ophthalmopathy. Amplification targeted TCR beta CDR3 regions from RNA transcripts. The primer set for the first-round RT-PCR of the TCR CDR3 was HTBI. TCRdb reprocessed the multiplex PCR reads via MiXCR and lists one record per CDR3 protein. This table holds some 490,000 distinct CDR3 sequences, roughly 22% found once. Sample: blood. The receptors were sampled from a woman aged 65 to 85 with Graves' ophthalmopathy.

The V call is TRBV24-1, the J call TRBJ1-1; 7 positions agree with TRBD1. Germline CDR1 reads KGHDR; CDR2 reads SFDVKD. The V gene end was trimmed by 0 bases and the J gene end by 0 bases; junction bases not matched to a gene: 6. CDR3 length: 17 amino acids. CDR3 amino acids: CATSDLHRDRLNTEAFF. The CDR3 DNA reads TGTGCCACCAGTGATTTGCATCGGGACAGATTGAACACTGAAGCTTTCTTT.

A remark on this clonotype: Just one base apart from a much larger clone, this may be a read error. CDR3 sequence: CASSLVVMNTEAFF. As DNA, the CDR3 is TGTGCCAGCAGTTTAGTGGTGATGAACACTGAAGCTTTCTTT. The chain joins TRBV12-3 or TRBV12-4 to TRBJ1-1; D gene unclear. V lost 1 base and J lost 0, with 6 bases in between. CDR3 length equals 14 residues.

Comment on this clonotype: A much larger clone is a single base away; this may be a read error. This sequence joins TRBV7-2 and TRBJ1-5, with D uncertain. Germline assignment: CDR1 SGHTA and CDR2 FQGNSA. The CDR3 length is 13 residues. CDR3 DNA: TGTGTCAGCAGCTTAATGGGGAATCAGCCCCAGCATTTT. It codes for CVSSLMGNQPQHF.

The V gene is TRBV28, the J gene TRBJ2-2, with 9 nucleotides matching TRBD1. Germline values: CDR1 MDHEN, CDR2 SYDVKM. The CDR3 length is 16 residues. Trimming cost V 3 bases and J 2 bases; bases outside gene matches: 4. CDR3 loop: CASSFVTGGNTGELFF. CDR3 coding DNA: TGTGCCAGCAGTTTCGTTACAGGGGGCAACACCGGGGAGCTGTTTTTT. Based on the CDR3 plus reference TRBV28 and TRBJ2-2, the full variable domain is DVKVTQSSRYLVKRTGEKVFLECVQDMDHENMFWYRQDPGLGLRLIYFSYDVKMKEKGDIPEGYSVSREKKERFSLILESASTNQTSMYLCASSFVTGGNTGELFFGEGSRLTVL.

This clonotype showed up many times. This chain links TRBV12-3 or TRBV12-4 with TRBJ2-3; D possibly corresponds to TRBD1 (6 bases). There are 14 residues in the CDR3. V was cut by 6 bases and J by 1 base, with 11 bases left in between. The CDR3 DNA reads TGTGCCAGCAGCCCAGGGGCTGGCACAGATACGCAGTATTTT. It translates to CASSPGAGTDTQYF.

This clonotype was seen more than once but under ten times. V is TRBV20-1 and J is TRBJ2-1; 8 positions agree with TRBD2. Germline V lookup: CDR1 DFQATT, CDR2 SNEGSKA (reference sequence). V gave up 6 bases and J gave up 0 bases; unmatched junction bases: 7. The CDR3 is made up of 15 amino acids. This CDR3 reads CSAVSGTSSYNEQFF. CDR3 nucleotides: TGCAGTGCGGTTAGCGGGACTAGCTCCTACAATGAGCAGTTCTTC.

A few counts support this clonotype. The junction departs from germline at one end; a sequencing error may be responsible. DNA for the CDR3: TGTGCCAGCAGTCACTCCGGAAGCGGGGCCGGGGGACTCTACGAGCAGTACTTC. Its protein product is CASSHSGSGAGGLYEQYF. The rearrangement joins TRBV6-5 to TRBJ2-7, with TRBD2 identical over 7 bases. The CDR3 is made up of 18 amino acids. CDR1 MNHEY and CDR2 SVGAGI come from the germline V gene.

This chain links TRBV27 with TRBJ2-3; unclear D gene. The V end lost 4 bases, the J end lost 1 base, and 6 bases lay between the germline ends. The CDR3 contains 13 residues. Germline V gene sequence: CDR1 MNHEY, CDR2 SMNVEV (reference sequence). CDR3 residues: CASSYQRTDTQYF. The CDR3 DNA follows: TGTGCCAGCAGTTATCAGCGCACAGATACGCAGTATTTT.

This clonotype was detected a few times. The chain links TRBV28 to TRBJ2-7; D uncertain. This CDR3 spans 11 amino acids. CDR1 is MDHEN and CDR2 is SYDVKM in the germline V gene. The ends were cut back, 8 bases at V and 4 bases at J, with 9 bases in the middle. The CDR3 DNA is TGTGCCAGCGTTGGGTTATACGAGCAGTACTTC. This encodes CASVGLYEQYF.

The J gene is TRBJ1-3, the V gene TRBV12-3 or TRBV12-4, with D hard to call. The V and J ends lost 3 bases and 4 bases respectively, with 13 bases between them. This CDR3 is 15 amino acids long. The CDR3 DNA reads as TGTGCCAGCAGTTTTGTAGTGGCTAAAGGAAACACCATATATTTT. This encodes CASSFVVAKGNTIYF.

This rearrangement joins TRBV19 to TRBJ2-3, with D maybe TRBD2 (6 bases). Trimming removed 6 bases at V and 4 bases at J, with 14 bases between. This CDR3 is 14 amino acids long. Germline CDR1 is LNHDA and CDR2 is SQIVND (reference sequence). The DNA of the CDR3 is TGTGCCAGTAGCGCGGGGCAGGGATCAGATACGCAGTATTTT. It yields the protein CASSAGQGSDTQYF. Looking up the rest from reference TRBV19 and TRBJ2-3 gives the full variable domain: DGGITQSPKYLFRKEGQNVTLSCEQNLNHDAMYWYRQDPGQGLRLIYYSQIVNDFQKGDIAEGYSVSREKKESFPLTVTSAQKNPTAFYLCASSAGQGSDTQYFGPGTRLTVL.

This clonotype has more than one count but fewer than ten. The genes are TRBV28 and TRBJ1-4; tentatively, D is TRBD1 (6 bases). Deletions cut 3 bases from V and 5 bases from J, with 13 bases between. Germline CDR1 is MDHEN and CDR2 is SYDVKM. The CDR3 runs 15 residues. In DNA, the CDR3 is TGTGCCAGCAGTTTCCCTTCGGGGGGCAATGAAAAACTGTTTTTT. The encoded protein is CASSFPSGGNEKLFF. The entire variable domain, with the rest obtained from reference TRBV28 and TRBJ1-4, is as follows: DVKVTQSSRYLVKRTGEKVFLECVQDMDHENMFWYRQDPGLGLRLIYFSYDVKMKEKGDIPEGYSVSREKKERFSLILESASTNQTSMYLCASSFPSGGNEKLFFGSGTQLSVL.

The CDR3 sequence is CASSRGLASEQFF. DNA for the CDR3: TGTGCCAGCAGCCGGGGACTAGCGAGTGAGCAGTTCTTC. V usage is TRBV11-2 and J usage is TRBJ2-1; 10 nucleotides match TRBD2. Trimming removed 5 bases from V and 9 bases from J; junction bases left unmatched: 4. The CDR3 covers 13 residues. CDR1 is SGHAT, CDR2 FQNNGV, per germline.

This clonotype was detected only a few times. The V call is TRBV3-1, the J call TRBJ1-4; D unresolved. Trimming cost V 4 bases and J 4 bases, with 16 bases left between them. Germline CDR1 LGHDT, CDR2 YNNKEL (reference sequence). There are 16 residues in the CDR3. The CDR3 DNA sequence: TGTGCCAGCAGCCTGGGATTGGTTGAGGTTAATGAAAAACTGTTTTTT. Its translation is CASSLGLVEVNEKLFF.

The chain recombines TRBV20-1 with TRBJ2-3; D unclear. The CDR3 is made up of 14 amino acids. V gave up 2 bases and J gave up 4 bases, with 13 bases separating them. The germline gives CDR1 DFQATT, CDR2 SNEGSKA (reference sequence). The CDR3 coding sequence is TGCAGTGCTAGATATACCTCCTTCGCAGATACGCAGTATTTT. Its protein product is CSARYTSFADTQYF.

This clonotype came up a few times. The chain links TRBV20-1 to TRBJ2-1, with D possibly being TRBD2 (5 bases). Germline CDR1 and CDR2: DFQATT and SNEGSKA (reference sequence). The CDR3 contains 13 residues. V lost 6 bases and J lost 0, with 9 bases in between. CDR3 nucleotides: TGCAGTGCCGAGCGGATCTCCTACAATGAGCAGTTCTTC. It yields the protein CSAERISYNEQFF.

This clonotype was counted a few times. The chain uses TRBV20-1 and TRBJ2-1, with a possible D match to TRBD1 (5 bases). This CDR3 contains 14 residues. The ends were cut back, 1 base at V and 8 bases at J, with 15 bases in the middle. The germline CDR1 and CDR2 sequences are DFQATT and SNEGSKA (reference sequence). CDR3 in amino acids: CSARVWGPGDEQFF. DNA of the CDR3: TGCAGTGCTAGAGTCTGGGGCCCCGGAGATGAGCAGTTCTTC.